This T cell receptor (beta chain) comes out of a study of T cell repertoires in cytomegalovirus infection. As concerns this clonotype: Its target is unknown.

TCRdb reanalysed the reads using MiXCR and keeps one entry per CDR3 protein. The sample shows roughly 120,000 distinct CDR3 sequences, around 30% of them seen only once. CDR3 length: 14 residues. V was cut by 6 bases and J by 0 bases, with 11 bases left in between. The germline gives CDR1 MNHNS, CDR2 SASEGT. The V gene is TRBV6-1, the J gene TRBJ2-5; no firm D call. The TCR originated in a human donor in good health (CMV status not recorded). Some clones in this sample may be carry-over from other donors' samples. The sample consisted of CD8+ T cells from cultured PBMCs, taken from culture after CMV antigen stimulation. CDR3 loop: CASRDRAYQETQYF. The CDR3 nucleotides read TGTGCCAGCAGAGACCGGGCTTACCAAGAGACCCAGTACTTC.